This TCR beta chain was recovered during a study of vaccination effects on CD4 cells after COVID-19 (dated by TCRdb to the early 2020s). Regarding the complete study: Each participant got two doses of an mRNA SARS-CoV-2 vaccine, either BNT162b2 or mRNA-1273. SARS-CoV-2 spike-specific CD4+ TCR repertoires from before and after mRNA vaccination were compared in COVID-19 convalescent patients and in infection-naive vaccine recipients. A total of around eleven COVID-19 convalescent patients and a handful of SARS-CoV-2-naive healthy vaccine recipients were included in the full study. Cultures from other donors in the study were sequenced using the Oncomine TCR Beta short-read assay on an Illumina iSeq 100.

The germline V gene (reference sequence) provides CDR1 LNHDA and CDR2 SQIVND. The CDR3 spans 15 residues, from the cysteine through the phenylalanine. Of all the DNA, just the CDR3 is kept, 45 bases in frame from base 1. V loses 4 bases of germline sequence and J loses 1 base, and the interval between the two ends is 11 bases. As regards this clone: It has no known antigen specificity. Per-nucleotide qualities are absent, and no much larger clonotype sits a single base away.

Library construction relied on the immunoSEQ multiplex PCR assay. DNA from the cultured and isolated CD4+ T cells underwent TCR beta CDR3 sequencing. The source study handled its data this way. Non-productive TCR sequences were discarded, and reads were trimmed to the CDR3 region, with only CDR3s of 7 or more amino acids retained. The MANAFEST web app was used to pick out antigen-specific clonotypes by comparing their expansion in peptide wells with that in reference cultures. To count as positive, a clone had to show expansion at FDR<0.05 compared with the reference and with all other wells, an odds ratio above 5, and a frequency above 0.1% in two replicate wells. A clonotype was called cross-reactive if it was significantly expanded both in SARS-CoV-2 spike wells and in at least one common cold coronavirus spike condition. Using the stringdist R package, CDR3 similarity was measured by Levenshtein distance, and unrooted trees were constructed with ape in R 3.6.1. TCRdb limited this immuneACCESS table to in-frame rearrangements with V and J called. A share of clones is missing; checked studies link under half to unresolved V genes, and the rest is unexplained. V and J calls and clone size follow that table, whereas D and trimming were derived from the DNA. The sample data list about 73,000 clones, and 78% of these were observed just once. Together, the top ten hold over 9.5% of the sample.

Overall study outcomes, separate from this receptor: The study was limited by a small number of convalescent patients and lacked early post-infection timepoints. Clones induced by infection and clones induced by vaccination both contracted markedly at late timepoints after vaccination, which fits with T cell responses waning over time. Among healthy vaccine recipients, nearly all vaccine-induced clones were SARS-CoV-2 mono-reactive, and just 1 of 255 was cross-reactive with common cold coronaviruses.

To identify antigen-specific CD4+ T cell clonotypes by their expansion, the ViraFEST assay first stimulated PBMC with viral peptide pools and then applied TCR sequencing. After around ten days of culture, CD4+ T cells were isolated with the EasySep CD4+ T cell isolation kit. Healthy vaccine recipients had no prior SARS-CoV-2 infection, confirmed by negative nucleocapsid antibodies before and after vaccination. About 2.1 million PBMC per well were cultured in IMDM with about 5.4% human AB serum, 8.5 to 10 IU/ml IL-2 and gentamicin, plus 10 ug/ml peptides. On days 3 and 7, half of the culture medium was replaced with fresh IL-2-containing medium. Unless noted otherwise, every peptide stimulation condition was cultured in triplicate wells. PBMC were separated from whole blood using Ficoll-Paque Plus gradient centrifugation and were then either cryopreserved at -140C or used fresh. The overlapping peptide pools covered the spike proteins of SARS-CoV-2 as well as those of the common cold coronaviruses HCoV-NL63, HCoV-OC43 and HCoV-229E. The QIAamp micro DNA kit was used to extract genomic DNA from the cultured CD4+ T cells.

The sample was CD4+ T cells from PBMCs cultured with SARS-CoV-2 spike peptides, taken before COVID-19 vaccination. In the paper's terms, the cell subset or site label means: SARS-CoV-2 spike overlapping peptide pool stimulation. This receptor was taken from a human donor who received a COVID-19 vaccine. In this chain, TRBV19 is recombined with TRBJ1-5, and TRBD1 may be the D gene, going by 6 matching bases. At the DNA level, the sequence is TGTGCCAGTAGTACCCGACAGGTGAGCAATCAGCCCCAGCATTTT. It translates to CASSTRQVSNQPQHF.